Sequencing of this T cell receptor (beta chain) was carried out in a study of cytomegalovirus exposure and HLA in healthy donors. With 60 Vbeta and 13 Jbeta primers, the PCR was carried out. Method: immunoSEQ multiplex PCR; TCRdb's copy keeps in-frame clones and lacks some. The sample gives approximately 190,000 clones, more than 75% of which show up once; 1% to 1.5% is in the top ten. The germline CDR1 and CDR2 sequences are SQVTM and ANQGSEA. V was shortened by 7 bases and J by 6 bases, with 15 bases between the two germline ends. This CDR3 has 12 residues. Sequencing input: PBMCs. This receptor was identified in a man aged 25-40 years in good health and CMV-seronegative. V and J are TRBV29-1 and TRBJ1-2, with D tentatively TRBD1 (5 bases). The chain's CDR3 is CSGAGVGDGYTF. In DNA, the CDR3 is TGCAGCGGGGCGGGGGTCGGGGATGGCTACACCTTC.